This is a list of T cell receptor beta chains from one sample in a study of memory CD4+ T cells and cytomegalovirus serostatus. Here immunoSEQ multiplex PCR was the method, and the copy in TCRdb shows in-frame clones only, minus some. This table holds 40,000 to 55,000 clones, approximately 82% found once. Sequenced sample: memory CD4+ T cells from blood. Receptors originate from an adult in good health and CMV-seropositive. CDR3s include the opening cysteine and the closing phenylalanine or tryptophan. Each record gives: CDR3 length, J gene, D gene, V gene, CDR3 protein, CDR3 DNA. The D gene is left open where the match is weak.

>14|TRBJ1-6|-|TRBV5-6
CASSLWGANSPLHF
TGTGCCAGCAGCTTATGGGGGGCTAATTCACCCCTCCACTTT
>12|TRBJ2-7|-|TRBV29-1
CSVGTGTYEQYF
TGCAGCGTTGGGACGGGAACCTACGAGCAGTACTTC
>12|TRBJ2-5|-|TRBV6-4
CASPRASETQYF
TGTGCCAGCCCGAGGGCCTCGGAGACCCAGTACTTC
>15|TRBJ2-1|TRBD1|TRBV5-1
CASSSGTGIYNEQFF
TGCGCCAGCAGCTCCGGGACAGGGATTTACAATGAGCAGTTCTTC
>14|TRBJ2-5|-|TRBV2
CASQPGTAQETQYF
TGTGCCAGCCAACCGGGGACCGCACAAGAGACCCAGTACTTC
>14|TRBJ2-7|-|TRBV5-4
CASSQEVGAYEQYF
TGTGCCAGCAGCCAAGAGGTCGGCGCCTACGAGCAGTACTTC
>16|TRBJ2-7|-|TRBV7-8
CASSLAKRGIHYEQYF
TGTGCCAGCAGCTTAGCGAAGCGAGGGATACACTACGAGCAGTACTTC
>15|TRBJ1-1|-|TRBV27
CASRGTNWWITEAFF
TGTGCCAGCAGGGGGACCAATTGGTGGATCACTGAAGCTTTCTTT
>11|TRBJ2-1|-|TRBV5-6
CASSLMTEQFF
TGTGCCAGCAGCTTAATGACAGAGCAGTTCTTC
>16|TRBJ2-2|TRBD1|TRBV5-4
CASSSPGQGNTGELFF
TGTGCCAGCAGCTCCCCGGGACAGGGAAACACCGGGGAGCTGTTTTTT
>14|TRBJ2-2|-|TRBV30
CAWSVFGGSGELFF
TGTGCCTGGAGTGTATTCGGGGGATCCGGGGAGCTGTTTTTT
>16|TRBJ2-7|TRBD1|TRBV6-5
CASSYSLTGDSYEQYF
TGTGCCAGCAGTTATTCCCTGACAGGGGACTCCTACGAGCAGTACTTC
>14|TRBJ2-3|-|TRBV11-2
CASSLALTTDTQYF
TGTGCCAGCAGCTTAGCTCTCACCACAGATACGCAGTATTTT
>14|TRBJ2-7|TRBD1|TRBV5-1
CASSEGQGLDEQYF
TGCGCCAGCAGCGAGGGACAGGGGTTGGACGAGCAGTACTTC
>16|TRBJ2-7|TRBD1|TRBV18
CASSPRLTGGTFEQYF
TGTGCCAGCTCACCGCGATTGACAGGGGGAACCTTCGAGCAGTACTTC
>15|TRBJ2-1|-|TRBV27
CASSLGSPSYNEQFF
TGTGCCAGCAGTTTAGGGTCTCCCTCCTACAATGAGCAGTTCTTC
>15|TRBJ2-1|-|TRBV28
CASSSPQGGRNEQFF
TGTGCCAGCAGTTCGCCCCAGGGCGGCAGGAATGAGCAGTTCTTC
>14|TRBJ2-1|TRBD1|TRBV2
CATRSQGVDNEQFF
TGTGCCACCCGAAGTCAGGGGGTCGATAATGAGCAGTTCTTC
>15|TRBJ1-1|-|TRBV6-5
CASRSTVWGNTEAFF
TGTGCCAGCAGGTCTACAGTGTGGGGGAACACTGAAGCTTTCTTT
>15|TRBJ2-7|-|TRBV10-3
CAISVGTALSYEQYF
TGTGCCATCAGTGTGGGGACGGCTCTTTCCTACGAGCAGTACTTC
>11|TRBJ2-7|-|TRBV6-5
CASLAIYEQYF
TGTGCCAGCCTGGCTATCTACGAGCAGTACTTC
>15|TRBJ2-5|-|TRBV6-1
CASGPRLDSKETQYF
TGTGCCAGCGGGCCGCGATTGGATAGCAAAGAGACCCAGTACTTC
>16|TRBJ1-1|TRBD1|TRBV28
CASSWAGGKMNTEAFF
TGTGCCAGCAGTTGGGCAGGGGGCAAAATGAACACTGAAGCTTTCTTT